These T cell receptor beta chains were read from a single sample in a study of T cell responses to AZD1222 COVID-19 vaccine. Assay used: immunoSEQ multiplex PCR; TCRdb lists only in-frame clones, some missing. This table holds tens of thousands of clones, 80% to 85% found once. Material: peripheral blood, obtained on day 0 of AZD1222 vaccination. Every receptor here comes from an adult in good health. Both conserved end residues are part of each CDR3. D genes are given only for firm matches. Clone size is given for some rows only: seen once, a few or many times, or a class if the clone is expanded.

abundance	d_gene	v_gene	j_gene	CDR3nt	CDR3aa
NA	NA	TRBV4-1	TRBJ2-5	TGCGCCAGCAGCCAAGATGGGGGGAAGACCCAGTACTTC	CASSQDGGKTQYF
few	TRBD2	TRBV7-6	TRBJ2-1	TGTGCCAGCAGCTCTAGCGGGGGCCACCGCTTTGAGCAGTTCTTC	CASSSSGGHRFEQFF
NA	NA	TRBV6-5	TRBJ1-1	TGTGCCAGCAGTTACTCACTGAACACTGAAGCTTTCTTT	CASSYSLNTEAFF
NA	NA	TRBV19	TRBJ1-2	TGTGCCAGTAGTATCCGGCAGTATGGCTACACCTTC	CASSIRQYGYTF
NA	NA	TRBV5-6	TRBJ2-7	TGTGCCAGCAGCTTGATTGACAGGCACCCCTACGAGCAGTACTTC	CASSLIDRHPYEQYF
NA	TRBD1	TRBV6-2/TRBV6-3	TRBJ1-5	TGTGCCAGCAGCACAGGACAGGGAGGAAATCAGCCCCAGCATTTT	CASSTGQGGNQPQHF
NA	TRBD1	TRBV28	TRBJ1-2	TGTGCCAGCAGTTTATTTTGGGACAGGTCCAGAGGCTACACCTTC	CASSLFWDRSRGYTF
NA	NA	TRBV12-5	TRBJ1-1	TGTGCTAGTGGTTTGGTAATAGGGAAGGGGTACACTGAAGCTTTCTTT	CASGLVIGKGYTEAFF
NA	NA	TRBV27	TRBJ2-3	TGTGCCAGCAGTGGACGGAGTAGCACAGATACGCAGTATTTT	CASSGRSSTDTQYF
NA	NA	TRBV12-3/TRBV12-4	TRBJ2-1	TGTGCCAGCAGCCCCGCCCCTAATGAGCAGTTCTTC	CASSPAPNEQFF
NA	TRBD1	TRBV5-1	TRBJ1-2	TGCGCCAGCAGCCCCCAGGGGGGTCTGGGGGTTAACTATGGCTACACCTTC	CASSPQGGLGVNYGYTF
few	TRBD2	TRBV7-3	TRBJ2-1	TGTGCCAGCAGCCTTAGCGGGGGGCCGTACAATGAGCAGTTCTTC	CASSLSGGPYNEQFF
NA	NA	TRBV27	TRBJ2-6	TGTGCCAGCAGTTTATGGCAGACCTCTGGGGCCAACGTCCTGACTTTC	CASSLWQTSGANVLTF
NA	NA	TRBV6-5	TRBJ1-1	TGTGCCAGCAGGCCCCACGGAGGGGAAGGGGATAGGGCTTTCTTT	CASRPHGGEGDRAFF
NA	NA	TRBV10-2	TRBJ1-2	TGCGCCAGCAGGGGGGGAGCAGACTATGGCTACACCTTC	CASRGGADYGYTF
NA	NA	TRBV9	TRBJ1-6	TGTGCCAGCAGCGTAGGACATAATTCACCCCTCCACTTT	CASSVGHNSPLHF
NA	NA	TRBV6-1	TRBJ1-2	TGTGCCAGCAGTGACCGCTGGGGGCTGGGTGGCTACACCTTC	CASSDRWGLGGYTF
NA	NA	TRBV9	TRBJ1-5	TGTGCCAGCAGCATATTGTCCGGGACGGTGATCAATCAGCCCCAGCATTTT	CASSILSGTVINQPQHF